A selection of T cell receptor beta chains follows, all from one sample in a study of shared clonotypes between healthy human individuals. Data came from immunoSEQ multiplex PCR; TCRdb stores just in-frame clones and leaves some out. The sample lists around 2,000,000 clones; 85% to 95% were seen once. Specimen: naive CD8+ T cells from PBMCs. The origin of the receptors is a man between 18 and 29 years old in good health. Some clones in this sample may be carry-over from other donors' samples. Each CDR3 is given with its conserved first and last residue. A D gene is named only where the DNA matches it firmly. The listing skips clone size in some rows; elsewhere it reads once, few, many or a size class.

D gene: .
CDR3 length: 14
V gene: TRBV4-1
clone size: few
J gene: TRBJ1-3
CDR3 DNA: TGCGCCAGCAGCCAAGATCTCTCCGGAAACACCATATATTTT
CDR3 protein: CASSQDLSGNTIYF

D gene: .
CDR3 length: 12
V gene: TRBV12-5
clone size: .
J gene: TRBJ2-5
CDR3 DNA: TGTGCTAGGCCGGGGTACCAAGAGACCCAGTACTTC
CDR3 protein: CARPGYQETQYF

D gene: TRBD2
CDR3 length: 16
V gene: TRBV7-2
clone size: .
J gene: TRBJ2-1
CDR3 DNA: TGTGCCAGCAGCTCCACGGGGGAGGGCCTCCTCAATGAGCAGTTCTTC
CDR3 protein: CASSSTGEGLLNEQFF

D gene: TRBD1
CDR3 length: 16
V gene: TRBV27
clone size: .
J gene: TRBJ2-7
CDR3 DNA: TGTGCCAGCAGTTTAGCCCATCGGACAGGCGACCACGAGCAGTACTTC
CDR3 protein: CASSLAHRTGDHEQYF

D gene: .
CDR3 length: 16
V gene: TRBV9
clone size: .
J gene: TRBJ2-7
CDR3 DNA: TGTGCCAGCAGCGGGTCTGGGGGACTCCCATTATACGAGCAGTACTTC
CDR3 protein: CASSGSGGLPLYEQYF

D gene: TRBD2
CDR3 length: 16
V gene: TRBV5-5
clone size: .
J gene: TRBJ2-7
CDR3 DNA: TGTGCCAGCAGCTTGGACCCTAGCGGCGGGGTATACGAGCAGTACTTC
CDR3 protein: CASSLDPSGGVYEQYF

D gene: .
CDR3 length: 14
V gene: TRBV5-6
clone size: .
J gene: TRBJ1-1
CDR3 DNA: TGTGCCAGCAGCTTGGACCGGATGAACACTGAAGCTTTCTTT
CDR3 protein: CASSLDRMNTEAFF

D gene: .
CDR3 length: 15
V gene: TRBV5-8
clone size: .
J gene: TRBJ2-7
CDR3 DNA: TGTGCCAGCAGCTTGCAGGACAGCCTCCCCTACGAGCAGTACTTC
CDR3 protein: CASSLQDSLPYEQYF

D gene: .
CDR3 length: 15
V gene: TRBV9
clone size: .
J gene: TRBJ2-3
CDR3 DNA: TGTGCCAGCAGCGTAGCAGGGCGGCCGCAAGGTACGCAGTATTTT
CDR3 protein: CASSVAGRPQGTQYF

D gene: TRBD2
CDR3 length: 14
V gene: TRBV27
clone size: .
J gene: TRBJ2-3
CDR3 DNA: TGTGCCAGCAGTTCTATGCGGGAGACAGATACGCAGTATTTT
CDR3 protein: CASSSMRETDTQYF

D gene: .
CDR3 length: 14
V gene: TRBV14
clone size: once
J gene: TRBJ2-5
CDR3 DNA: TGTGCCAGCAGCCACAGGTTCCCGCAAGAGACCCAGTACTTC
CDR3 protein: CASSHRFPQETQYF

D gene: .
CDR3 length: 12
V gene: TRBV9
clone size: .
J gene: TRBJ2-3
CDR3 DNA: TGTGCCAGCAGCGTTTCCGCGGATACGCAGTATTTT
CDR3 protein: CASSVSADTQYF

D gene: .
CDR3 length: 13
V gene: TRBV29-1
clone size: .
J gene: TRBJ1-2
CDR3 DNA: TGCAGCGTCCAGTTCGGGTACAGTTATGGCTACACCTTC
CDR3 protein: CSVQFGYSYGYTF

D gene: TRBD1
CDR3 length: 15
V gene: TRBV9
clone size: .
J gene: TRBJ2-1
CDR3 DNA: TGTGCCAGCAGCGGAGGGACAGGGGACTACAATGAGCAGTTCTTC
CDR3 protein: CASSGGTGDYNEQFF

D gene: .
CDR3 length: 18
V gene: TRBV27
clone size: .
J gene: TRBJ2-7
CDR3 DNA: TGTGCCAGCAGTTTACGGGGCCGTCAGCGGGCTATCTCCTACGAGCAGTACTTC
CDR3 protein: CASSLRGRQRAISYEQYF